Each of the 23 T cell receptor beta chains below was sequenced from the same sample in a study of regulatory dendritic cells for organ transplantation. TCRdb keeps only in-frame clones here, not all; method: immunoSEQ multiplex PCR. The sample has under 45,000 clones, 85% to 90% seen once. The sequencing input was naive CD4+ T cells from blood. The subset here: CD45RA+ naive T cells. The receptors were gathered from a human donor in good health.

This clone showed up just once. CDR3 bases: TGCAGCGTCGTTCCGGAGCGGGGGAGCTCCTACGAGCAGTACTTC. Residues: CSVVPERGSSYEQYF. The V and J genes are TRBV29-1 and TRBJ2-7, with 8 bases that match TRBD2. The CDR3 length is 15 residues. Germline loops: CDR1 SQVTM, CDR2 ANQGSEA. V lost 6 bases to trimming and J lost 0 bases; unmatched junction nucleotides: 10.

This clone occurred once. V is TRBV6-5 and J is TRBJ1-2; 9 positions agree with TRBD1. Germline trimming cut 4 bases from V and 7 bases from J; bases unmatched to any gene: 7. This CDR3 has 14 residues. CDR1 and CDR2 from the germline V gene are MNHEY and SVGAGI. CDR3 DNA sequence: TGTGCCAGCAGTTCGGGACAGGGTTTTTCTGGCTACACCTTC. Protein sequence: CASSSGQGFSGYTF.

This sequence joins TRBV6-5 and TRBJ2-1, with a tentative D call TRBD2 (6 bases). Trimming left V 5 bases short and J 7 bases short, with 12 bases between. Germline CDR1 MNHEY, CDR2 SVGAGI. CDR3 length equals 13 residues. As DNA, the CDR3 is TGTGCCAGCAGTCGAACGACTAGTAATGAGCAGTTCTTC. This encodes CASSRTTSNEQFF.

The genes are TRBV25-1 and TRBJ2-1; D call uncertain. Germline CDR1 is MGHDK and CDR2 is SYGVNS. Deletions cut 4 bases from V and 4 bases from J, with 2 bases between. This CDR3 contains 11 residues. DNA of the CDR3: TGTGCCAGCAGTGGATACAATGAGCAGTTCTTC. Its translation: CASSGYNEQFF.

This clone was seen just once. The V gene is TRBV7-9, the J gene TRBJ2-7, with D maybe TRBD2 (5 bases). Deletions cut 2 bases from V and 0 bases from J, with 20 bases between. This CDR3 comprises 18 residues. Germline loops: CDR1 SEHNR, CDR2 FQNEAQ (reference sequence). CDR3 residues: CASSLSPPRLYLSYEQYF. CDR3 nucleotides: TGTGCCAGCAGCTTATCCCCACCACGACTATACCTCTCCTACGAGCAGTACTTC.

V and J are TRBV7-3 and TRBJ2-2; TRBD1 aligns across 7 bases. The V gene end was trimmed by 4 bases and the J gene end by 7 bases; junction bases not matched to a gene: 6. From germline, CDR1 is SGHTA and CDR2 FQGTGA. The CDR3 covers 14 residues. The DNA for the CDR3 is TGTGCCAGCAGCTCACAGGGGTTGGGCGGGGAGCTGTTTTTT. This translates into CASSSQGLGGELFF.

This clone has a handful of counts. Written as DNA, the CDR3 is TGTGCCACGACGGACAGGGAATTTGGTGGCTACACCTTC. It is translated as CATTDREFGGYTF. J is TRBJ1-2 and V is TRBV19, with 8 bases identical to TRBD1. The germline CDR1 and CDR2 sequences are LNHDA and SQIVND (reference sequence). V dropped 10 bases and J dropped 7; count of bases not matched to a gene: 11. CDR3 size: 13 residues.

V usage is TRBV12-5 and J usage is TRBJ2-1; D not certain. This CDR3 is built from 14 residues. V gave up 0 bases and J gave up 2 bases, with 5 bases separating them. Germline assignment: CDR1 LGHNT and CDR2 FRNRAP. CDR3 coding DNA: TGTGCTAGTGGTTTGGTAGGGACCTACAATGAGCAGTTCTTC. It is translated as CASGLVGTYNEQFF.

This clone was observed once. CDR3 sequence (DNA): TGTGCCAGTAGCACTATTGGCCTAGCGGGAGTAGTCTCCTACAATGAGCAGTTCTTC. Its protein is CASSTIGLAGVVSYNEQFF. The gene calls are TRBV19 and TRBJ2-1; TRBD2 agrees at 10 bases. The junction had 14 bases not matched to a gene; V was cut back by 6 bases and J by 0 bases. Germline CDR1 and CDR2: LNHDA and SQIVND (reference sequence). The CDR3 is made up of 19 amino acids.

Points on this clone: Germline and junction disagree at one end, which may indicate a read error. This chain joins TRBV5-1 and TRBJ2-5, with 8 bases matching TRBD2. The germline gives CDR1 SGHRS, CDR2 YFSETQ. This CDR3 region has 14 residues. The CDR3 loop reads CASSLGLAGETQYF. Written as DNA, the CDR3 is TGCGCCAGCAGTTTGGGGCTAGCGGGAGAGACCCAGTACTTC.

In this sample, this clone turned up once. The chain links TRBV27 to TRBJ1-5; 8 bases map to TRBD1. This CDR3 contains 16 residues. From germline, CDR1 is MNHEY and CDR2 SMNVEV (reference sequence). V shed 4 bases, J shed 3 bases, and the junction held 8 bases outside the gene matches. The CDR3 DNA sequence: TGTGCCAGCAGTTCTACACAGGGGGGCCCCAATCAGCCCCAGCATTTT. This sequence encodes CASSSTQGGPNQPQHF.

This clone was seen just once. CDR3 protein: CASSDAVHSNQPQHF. CDR3 bases: TGTGCCAGCAGTGATGCGGTACATAGCAATCAGCCCCAGCATTTT. J is TRBJ1-5 and V is TRBV2; D not certain. This CDR3 spans 15 amino acids. Germline V gene lookup returns CDR1 SNHLY and CDR2 FYNNEI. V was trimmed by 3 bases and J by 0 bases, leaving 9 bases between them.

This chain joins TRBV27 and TRBJ1-4; TRBD1 aligns across 8 bases. The CDR3 runs 14 residues. With 7 bases clipped from V and 7 bases from J, the junction kept 8 bases outside the gene matches. Per the germline V gene, CDR1 is MNHEY and CDR2 is SMNVEV (reference sequence). The CDR3 bases are TGTGCCAGCAACCCGGACAGGGAAATTGAAAAACTGTTTTTT. Amino acid sequence: CASNPDREIEKLFF.

The chain joins TRBV30 to TRBJ2-7; no definite D call. The CDR3 length is 16 residues. CDR1 is GTSNPN, CDR2 SVGIG, per germline (reference sequence). V was clipped by 2 bases and J by 0 bases, with 17 bases between them. In nucleotides, the CDR3 is TGTGCCTGGAGTCAAAACCGGGCCGCTAGCTCCTACGAGCAGTACTTC. This codes for CAWSQNRAASSYEQYF.

This clone has only a few counts. The chain employs TRBV19 and TRBJ1-2; 9 bases align to TRBD1. CDR1 and CDR2 from the germline V gene are LNHDA and SQIVND (reference sequence). The ends lost 10 bases at V and 2 bases at J; junction bases unmatched: 14. This CDR3 region has 16 residues. DNA of the CDR3: TGTGCCACCCGCCAGGCCGGGACAGGGTTGAACTATGGCTACACCTTC. It codes for CATRQAGTGLNYGYTF.

The chain links TRBV19 to TRBJ1-4; D gene uncertain. Germline V gene lookup returns CDR1 LNHDA and CDR2 SQIVND (reference sequence). V gave up 2 bases and J gave up 2 bases, with 6 bases separating them. The CDR3 runs to 14 residues. The CDR3 loop is CASSISWTNEKLFF. CDR3 coding DNA: TGTGCCAGTAGTATATCGTGGACTAATGAAAAACTGTTTTTT.

This chain joins TRBV5-4 and TRBJ2-7, with 7 bases identical to TRBD1. Germline V gene sequence: CDR1 SGHNT, CDR2 YYREEE (reference sequence). The CDR3 length is 14 residues. The junction had 11 bases not matched to a gene; V was cut back by 4 bases and J by 7 bases. Here the CDR3 reads CASSVPGQTGEQYF. CDR3 DNA: TGTGCCAGCAGCGTGCCGGGACAGACGGGGGAGCAGTACTTC.

V usage is TRBV7-2 and J usage is TRBJ2-5; 7 positions match TRBD1. The CDR3 sequence is 14 residues long. Germline loops: CDR1 SGHTA, CDR2 FQGNSA. The junction had 7 bases not matched to a gene; V was cut back by 4 bases and J by 5 bases. The CDR3 nucleotides read TGTGCCAGCAGCTCTTACAGGGGTCAGGAGACCCAGTACTTC. Protein sequence: CASSSYRGQETQYF.

J is TRBJ2-7 and V is TRBV5-1, with D possibly being TRBD1 (6 bases). The CDR3 is 15 amino acids. Trimming left V 4 bases short and J 0 bases short, with 14 bases between. The germline V gene has CDR1 SGHRS and CDR2 YFSETQ. The CDR3 region is CASSQKQGLSYEQYF. The CDR3, as DNA: TGCGCCAGCAGCCAGAAACAGGGCCTCTCCTACGAGCAGTACTTC.

This chain connects TRBV19 to TRBJ1-2; D ambiguous. The CDR3 consists of 15 residues. Trimming stripped 5 bases from V and 8 bases from J, with 21 bases between. The germline V gene has CDR1 LNHDA and CDR2 SQIVND (reference sequence). For the CDR3, the DNA is TGTGCCAGTAGTTTCTCCTCGGAGGACCGTCGGGGCTACACCTTC. It encodes CASSFSSEDRRGYTF.

The V and J genes are TRBV30 and TRBJ1-2; D unclear. Germline lookup yields CDR1 GTSNPN and CDR2 SVGIG (reference sequence). CDR3 size: 13 residues. Between the trimmed V and J ends, which lost 0 bases and 6 bases, there was a span of 11 bases. CDR3 coding DNA: TGTGCCTGGAGTGTTAATGGGGTCCATGGCTACACCTTC. It yields the protein CAWSVNGVHGYTF.

The chain combines TRBV6-1 with TRBJ2-7, with D perhaps matching TRBD1 (6 bases). There are 13 residues in the CDR3. V lost 7 bases, J lost 6 bases, and 16 bases lay in between. In germline, CDR1 is MNHNS, CDR2 SASEGT. For the CDR3, the DNA is TGTGCCAGCAAGGACCGACAGGCGGGCGAGCAGTACTTC. This translates into CASKDRQAGEQYF.

The chain uses TRBV7-2 and TRBJ2-3; the match to TRBD1 covers 7 bases. J was trimmed by 0 bases and V by 6 bases; bases with no gene match: 3. Germline CDR1 reads SGHTA; CDR2 reads FQGNSA. There are 14 residues in the CDR3. CDR3 coding DNA: TGTGCCAGCAGATCGACAGGGAGCACAGATACGCAGTATTTT. Amino acid sequence: CASRSTGSTDTQYF.